The 8 T cell receptor beta chains below all came from one sample that was sequenced in a study of shared clonotypes between healthy human individuals. The method was immunoSEQ multiplex PCR; TCRdb's version includes in-frame clones alone and lacks a portion of them. The sample contains about 980,000 clones, about three quarters of which appear only once. The sequencing input was memory CD4+ T cells sorted from blood. Subset given: CD45RA-negative fraction. Every receptor here comes from a man aged 18 to 29 in good health.

This clone was recorded only once. The chain joins TRBV7-2 to TRBJ2-1; TRBD2 aligns across 10 bases. J was trimmed by 6 bases and V by 4 bases; bases with no gene match: 9. The CDR3 loop spans 16 amino acids. Germline V gives CDR1 SGHTA, CDR2 FQGNSA. This CDR3 reads CASSSSAGGGVNEQFF. For the CDR3, the DNA is TGTGCCAGCAGCTCTTCAGCGGGAGGGGGAGTCAATGAGCAGTTCTTC.

CDR3 loop: CASSAGGAAGANVLTF. CDR3 coding DNA: TGTGCCAGCAGCGCAGGCGGAGCGGCTGGGGCCAACGTCCTGACTTTC. V usage is TRBV5-4 and J usage is TRBJ2-6; tentative D call: TRBD2 (5 bases). V dropped 4 bases and J dropped 2 bases, with 13 bases sitting between them. This CDR3 spans 16 amino acids. Germline CDR1 is SGHNT and CDR2 is YYREEE (reference sequence). The full variable domain, its missing parts supplied by reference TRBV5-4 and TRBJ2-6, is ETGVTQSPTHLIKTRGQQVTLRCSSQSGHNTVSWYQQALGQGPQFIFQYYREEENGRGNFPPRFSGLQFPNYSSELNVNALELDDSALYLCASSAGGAAGANVLTFGAGSRLTVL.

In its sample, this clone was seen a few times. This same CDR3 is encoded by further DNA sequences in the sample. The gene calls are TRBV27 and TRBJ2-7; TRBD1 matches at 7 bases. The length of the CDR3 is 14 residues. V was pared by 5 bases and J by 2 bases, with 6 bases of the junction left unmatched. CDR1 and CDR2 from the germline V gene are MNHEY and SMNVEV (reference sequence). The CDR3 nucleotides read TGTGCCAGCAGTCCCCGACAGGGAACCTACGAGCAGTACTTC. It specifies CASSPRQGTYEQYF.

The chain couples TRBV7-6 to TRBJ1-6; TRBD1 agrees at 9 bases. V lost 2 bases, J lost 5 bases, and 10 bases stayed unmatched. The CDR3 runs 18 residues. Germline CDR1 is SGHVS and CDR2 is FNYEAQ. The CDR3 DNA is TGTGCCAGCAGCTTACTCCCCGGGACAGGGTCAAATAATTCACCCCTCCACTTT. Its protein product is CASSLLPGTGSNNSPLHF.

As DNA, the CDR3 is TGTGCCAGTAGAGGACTAGCCAACACCGGGGAGCTGTTTTTT. It is translated as CASRGLANTGELFF. The rearrangement uses TRBV19 and TRBJ2-2; 8 nucleotides agree with TRBD2. The CDR3 sequence is 14 residues long. The trim removed 6 bases at V and 2 bases at J, leaving 2 bases unmatched. Germline V gives CDR1 LNHDA, CDR2 SQIVND (reference sequence).

The rearrangement joins TRBV7-8 to TRBJ1-3, with D unresolved. The CDR3 extends over 15 amino acids. Germline CDR1 is SGHVS and CDR2 is FQNEAQ. The ends were cut back, 0 bases at V and 0 bases at J, with 6 bases in the middle. The CDR3 spells CASSLAQSSGNTIYF. DNA of the CDR3: TGTGCCAGCAGCTTAGCGCAGAGCTCTGGAAACACCATATATTTT.

A few counts support this clone. This sequence joins TRBV6-5 and TRBJ1-2; D might be TRBD1 (6 bases). V was pared by 0 bases and J by 4 bases, with 9 bases between. The length of the CDR3 is 14 residues. The germline V gene has CDR1 MNHEY and CDR2 SVGAGI. CDR3 loop: CASSYSDSVYGYTF. Here the CDR3 DNA reads TGTGCCAGCAGTTACTCGGACAGCGTCTATGGCTACACCTTC.

This clone has just one count. This chain's CDR3 is CASSVRWNQPQHF. The CDR3, as DNA: TGTGCCAGCAGCGTGCGGTGGAATCAGCCCCAGCATTTT. The chain joins TRBV5-6 to TRBJ1-5; D is unresolved. Per germline, CDR1 SGHDT and CDR2 YYEEEE. Trimming left V 4 bases short and J 4 bases short, with 9 bases between. This CDR3 has 13 residues. The entire variable domain, with the rest obtained from reference TRBV5-6 and TRBJ1-5, is as follows: DAGVTQSPTHLIKTRGQQVTLRCSPKSGHDTVSWYQQALGQGPQFIFQYYEEEERQRGNFPDRFSGHQFPNYSSELNVNALLLGDSALYLCASSVRWNQPQHFGDGTRLSIL.